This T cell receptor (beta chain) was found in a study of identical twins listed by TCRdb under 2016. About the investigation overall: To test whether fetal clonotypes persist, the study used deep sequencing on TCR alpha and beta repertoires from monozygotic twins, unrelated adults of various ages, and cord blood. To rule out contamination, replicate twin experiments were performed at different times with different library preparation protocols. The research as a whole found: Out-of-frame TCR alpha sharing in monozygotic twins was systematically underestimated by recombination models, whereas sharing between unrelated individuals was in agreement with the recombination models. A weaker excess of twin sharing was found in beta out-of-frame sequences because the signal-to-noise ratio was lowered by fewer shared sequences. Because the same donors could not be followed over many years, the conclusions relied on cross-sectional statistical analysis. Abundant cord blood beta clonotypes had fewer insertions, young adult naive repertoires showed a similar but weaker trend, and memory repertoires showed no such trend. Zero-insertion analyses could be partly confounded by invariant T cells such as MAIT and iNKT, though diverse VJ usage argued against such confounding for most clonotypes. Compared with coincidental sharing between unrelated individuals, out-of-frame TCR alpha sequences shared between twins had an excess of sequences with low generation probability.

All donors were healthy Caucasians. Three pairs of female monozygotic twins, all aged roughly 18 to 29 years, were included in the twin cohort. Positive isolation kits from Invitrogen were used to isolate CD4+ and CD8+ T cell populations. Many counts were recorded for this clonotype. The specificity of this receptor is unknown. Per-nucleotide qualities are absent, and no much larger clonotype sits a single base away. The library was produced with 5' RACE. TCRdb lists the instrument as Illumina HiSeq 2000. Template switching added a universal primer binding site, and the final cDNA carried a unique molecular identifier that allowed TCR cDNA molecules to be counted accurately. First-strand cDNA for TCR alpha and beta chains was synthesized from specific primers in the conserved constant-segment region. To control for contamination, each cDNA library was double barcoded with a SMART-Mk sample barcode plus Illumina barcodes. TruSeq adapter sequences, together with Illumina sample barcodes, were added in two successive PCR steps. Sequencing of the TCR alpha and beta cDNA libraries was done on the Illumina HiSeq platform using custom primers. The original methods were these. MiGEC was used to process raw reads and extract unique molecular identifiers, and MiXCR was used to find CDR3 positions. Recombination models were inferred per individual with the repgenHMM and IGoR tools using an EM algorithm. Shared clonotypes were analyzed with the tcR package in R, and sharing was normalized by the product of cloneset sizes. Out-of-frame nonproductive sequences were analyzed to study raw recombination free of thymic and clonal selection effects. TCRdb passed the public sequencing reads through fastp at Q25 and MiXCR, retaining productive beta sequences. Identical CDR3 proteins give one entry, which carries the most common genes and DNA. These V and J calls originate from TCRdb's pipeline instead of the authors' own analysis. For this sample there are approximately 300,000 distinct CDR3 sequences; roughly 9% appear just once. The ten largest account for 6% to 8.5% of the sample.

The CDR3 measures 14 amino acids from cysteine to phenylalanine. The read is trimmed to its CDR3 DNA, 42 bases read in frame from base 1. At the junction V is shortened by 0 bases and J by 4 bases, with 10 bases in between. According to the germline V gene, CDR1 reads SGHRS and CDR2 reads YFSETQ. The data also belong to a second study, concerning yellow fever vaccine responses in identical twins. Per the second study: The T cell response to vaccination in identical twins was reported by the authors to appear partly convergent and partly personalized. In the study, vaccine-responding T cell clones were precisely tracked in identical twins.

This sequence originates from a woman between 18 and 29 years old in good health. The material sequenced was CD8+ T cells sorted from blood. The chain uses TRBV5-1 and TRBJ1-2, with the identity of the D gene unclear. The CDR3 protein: CASSLEGGGYGYTF. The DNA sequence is TGCGCCAGCAGCTTGGAGGGCGGCGGCTATGGCTACACCTTC.